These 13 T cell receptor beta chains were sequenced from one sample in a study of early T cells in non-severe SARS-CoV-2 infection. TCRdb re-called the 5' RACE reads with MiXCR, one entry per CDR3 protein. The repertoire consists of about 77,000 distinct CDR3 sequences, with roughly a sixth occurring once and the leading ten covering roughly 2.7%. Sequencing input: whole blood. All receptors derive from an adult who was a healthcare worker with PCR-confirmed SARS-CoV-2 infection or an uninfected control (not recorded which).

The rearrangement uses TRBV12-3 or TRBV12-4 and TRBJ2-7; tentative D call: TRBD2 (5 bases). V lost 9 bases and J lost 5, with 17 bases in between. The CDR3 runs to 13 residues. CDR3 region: CARASAGGHEQYF. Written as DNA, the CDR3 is TGTGCCAGGGCTTCGGCGGGCGGCCACGAGCAGTACTTC.

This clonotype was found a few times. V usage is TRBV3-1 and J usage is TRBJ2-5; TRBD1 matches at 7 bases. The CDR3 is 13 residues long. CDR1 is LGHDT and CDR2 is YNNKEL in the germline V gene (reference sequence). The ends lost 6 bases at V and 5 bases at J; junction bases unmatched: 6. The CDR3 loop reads CASRGQFRETQYF. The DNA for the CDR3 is TGTGCCAGCAGGGGACAGTTTAGGGAGACCCAGTACTTC.

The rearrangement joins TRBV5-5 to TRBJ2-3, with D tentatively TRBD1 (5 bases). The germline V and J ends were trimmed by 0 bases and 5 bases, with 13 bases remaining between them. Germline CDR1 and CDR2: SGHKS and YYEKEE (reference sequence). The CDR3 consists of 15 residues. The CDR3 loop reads CASSLESIRGDTQYF. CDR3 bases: TGTGCCAGCAGCTTGGAGTCAATAAGGGGAGATACGCAGTATTTT.

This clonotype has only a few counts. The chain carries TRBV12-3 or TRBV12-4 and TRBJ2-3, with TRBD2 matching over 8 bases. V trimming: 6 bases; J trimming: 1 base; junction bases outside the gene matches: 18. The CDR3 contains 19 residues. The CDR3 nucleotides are TGTGCCAGCAGCTCTCGAGGAGCGGGGGCCCATGGGGGCACAGATACGCAGTATTTT. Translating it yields CASSSRGAGAHGGTDTQYF.

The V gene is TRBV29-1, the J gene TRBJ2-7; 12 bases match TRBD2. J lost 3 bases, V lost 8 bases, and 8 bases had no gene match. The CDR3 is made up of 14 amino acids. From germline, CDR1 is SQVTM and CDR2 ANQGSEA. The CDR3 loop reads CSPRLAGESYEQYF. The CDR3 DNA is TGCAGCCCTCGACTAGCGGGAGAGAGCTACGAGCAGTACTTC.

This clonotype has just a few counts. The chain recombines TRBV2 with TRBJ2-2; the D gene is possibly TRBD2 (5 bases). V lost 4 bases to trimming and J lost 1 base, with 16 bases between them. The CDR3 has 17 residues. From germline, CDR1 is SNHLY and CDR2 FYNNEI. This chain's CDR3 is CASSGVIGGRNTGELFF. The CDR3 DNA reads TGTGCCAGCAGTGGGGTCATTGGTGGGAGGAACACCGGGGAGCTGTTTTTT.

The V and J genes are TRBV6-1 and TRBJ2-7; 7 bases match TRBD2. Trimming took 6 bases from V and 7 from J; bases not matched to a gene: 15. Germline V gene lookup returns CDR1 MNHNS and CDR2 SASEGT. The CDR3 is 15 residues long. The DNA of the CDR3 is TGTGCCAGCAGCAGACAGAGGGGACTATCGGGGGAGCAGTACTTC. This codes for CASSRQRGLSGEQYF.

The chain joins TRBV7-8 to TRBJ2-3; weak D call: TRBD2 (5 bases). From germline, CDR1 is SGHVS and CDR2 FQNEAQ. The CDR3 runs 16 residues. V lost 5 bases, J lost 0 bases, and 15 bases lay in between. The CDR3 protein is CASSPKDFSSTDTQYF. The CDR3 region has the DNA TGTGCCAGCAGCCCTAAGGACTTTTCTAGCACAGATACGCAGTATTTT.

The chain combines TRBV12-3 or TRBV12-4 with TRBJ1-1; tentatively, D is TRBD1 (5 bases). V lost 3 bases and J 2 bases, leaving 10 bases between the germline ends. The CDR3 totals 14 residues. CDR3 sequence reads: CASSFAGHNTEAFF. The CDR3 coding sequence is TGTGCCAGCAGTTTCGCGGGGCATAACACTGAAGCTTTCTTT.

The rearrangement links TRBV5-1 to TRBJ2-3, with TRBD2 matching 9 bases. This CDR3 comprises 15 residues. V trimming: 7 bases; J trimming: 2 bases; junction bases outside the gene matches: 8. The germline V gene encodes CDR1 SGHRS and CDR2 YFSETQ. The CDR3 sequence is CASEQAGGSTDTQYF. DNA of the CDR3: TGCGCCAGCGAACAAGCGGGGGGCTCCACAGATACGCAGTATTTT.

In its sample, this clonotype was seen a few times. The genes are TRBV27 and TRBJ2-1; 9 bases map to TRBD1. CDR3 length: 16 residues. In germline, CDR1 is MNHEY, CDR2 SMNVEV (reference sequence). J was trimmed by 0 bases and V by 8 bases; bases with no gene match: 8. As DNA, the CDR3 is TGTGCCAGCGGTATCACAGGGGGCATCTCCTACAATGAGCAGTTCTTC. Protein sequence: CASGITGGISYNEQFF.

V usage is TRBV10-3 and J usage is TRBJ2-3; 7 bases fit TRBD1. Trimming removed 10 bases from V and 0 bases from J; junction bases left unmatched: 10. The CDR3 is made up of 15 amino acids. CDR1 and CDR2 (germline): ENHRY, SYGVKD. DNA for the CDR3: TGTGCCACCCAAGGGAAACAGGGGAGCACAGATACGCAGTATTTT. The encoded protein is CATQGKQGSTDTQYF.

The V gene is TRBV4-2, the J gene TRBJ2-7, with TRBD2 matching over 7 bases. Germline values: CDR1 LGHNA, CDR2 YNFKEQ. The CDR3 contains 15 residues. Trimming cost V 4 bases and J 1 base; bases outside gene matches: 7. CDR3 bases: TGTGCCAGCAGCCTACGGGAGGAGAAGTCCTACGAGCAGTACTTC. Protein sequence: CASSLREEKSYEQYF.